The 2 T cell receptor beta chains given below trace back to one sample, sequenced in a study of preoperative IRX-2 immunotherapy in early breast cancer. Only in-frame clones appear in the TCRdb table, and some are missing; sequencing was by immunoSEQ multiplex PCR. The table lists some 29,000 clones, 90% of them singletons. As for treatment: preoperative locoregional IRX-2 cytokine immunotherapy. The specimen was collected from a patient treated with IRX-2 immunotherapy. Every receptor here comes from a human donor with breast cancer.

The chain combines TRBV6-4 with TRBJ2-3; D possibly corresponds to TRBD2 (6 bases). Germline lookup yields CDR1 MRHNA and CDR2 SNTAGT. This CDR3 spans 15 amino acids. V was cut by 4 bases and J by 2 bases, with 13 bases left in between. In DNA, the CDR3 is TGTGCCAGCAGTGCGACGGGAGCGCCCACAGATACGCAGTATTTT. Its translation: CASSATGAPTDTQYF.

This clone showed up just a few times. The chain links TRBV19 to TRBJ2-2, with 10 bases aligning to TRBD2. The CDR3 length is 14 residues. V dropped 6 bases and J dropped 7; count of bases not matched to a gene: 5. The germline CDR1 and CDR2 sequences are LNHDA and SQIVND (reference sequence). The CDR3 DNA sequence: TGTGCCAGTAGAGAGCGGGAGGGCCTCGGGGAGCTGTTTTTT. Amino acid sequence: CASREREGLGELFF.